The clone carrying this T cell receptor (beta chain) was seen only once. Any history of autoimmune disease or systemic immunosuppression disqualified patients. The data were taken from a study of OX40 agonist ivuxolimab in advanced cancers. Study as a whole: People in dose escalation had one of these cancers: hepatocellular carcinoma, melanoma, renal cell or head and neck cancer. Of mixed ages from about 20 to 90 and averaging roughly 64 years, the group was about 80% male. Anti-PD-1, anti-PD-L1 or anti-CTLA-4 therapy given earlier was allowed, and 30% to 45% had some.

Using immunoSEQ multiplex PCR, the repertoire was profiled, and TCRdb retains in-frame clones only, with some absent. In the table there are 82,000 or so clones, around 90% of which are singletons. The sequence came from an adult with an advanced solid tumor such as melanoma, head and neck, liver or kidney cancer. Sample: CD4+ or CD8+ T cells sorted from blood, taken in a trial of the OX40 agonist ivuxolimab.

The CDR3 coding sequence is TGTGCCAGCAGTGAATCGGGGGAAGGTGAAAAACTGTTTTTT. Its protein is CASSESGEGEKLFF. The chain has TRBV25-1 and TRBJ1-4, with D tentatively TRBD1 (5 bases). The CDR3 loop spans 14 amino acids. Deletions cut 1 base from V and 7 bases from J, with 10 bases between. CDR1 and CDR2 (germline): MGHDK, SYGVNS.